The 21 T cell receptor beta chains given below trace back to one sample, sequenced in a study of blood T cell repertoires in COVID-19. Profiled with immunoSEQ multiplex PCR; TCRdb holds only in-frame clones, not every one. The table lists 150,000 to 200,000 clones, around four fifths of them singletons, with roughly 5.1% in the top ten. The sample was peripheral blood. Source of these receptors: a woman aged 25 to 45 with acute or convalescent COVID-19.

The gene calls are TRBV6-6 and TRBJ1-5; TRBD1 matches at 7 bases. The V gene end was trimmed by 5 bases and the J gene end by 5 bases; junction bases not matched to a gene: 0. CDR1 MNHNY and CDR2 SVGAGI come from the germline V gene (reference sequence). The CDR3 runs to 12 residues. The DNA for the CDR3 is TGTGCCAGCAGTACAGGGGATCAGCCCCAGCATTTT. This codes for CASSTGDQPQHF.

This clone has only one observation. The chain links TRBV5-6 to TRBJ1-4; D not resolved. V was trimmed by 2 bases and J by 8 bases, leaving 10 bases between them. The germline V gene encodes CDR1 SGHDT and CDR2 YYEEEE. There are 13 residues in the CDR3. CDR3 sequence reads: CASSFNFGEKLFF. As DNA, the CDR3 is TGTGCCAGCAGCTTCAACTTCGGGGAAAAACTGTTTTTT.

The chain employs TRBV14 and TRBJ2-1, with 10 bases fitting TRBD1. The CDR3 has 18 residues. Germline V gene lookup returns CDR1 SGHDN and CDR2 FVKESK. Losses at the gene ends were 0 bases for V and 3 bases for J; bases not matched to a gene: 8. The CDR3: CASSQDQLGQGYYNEQFF. The CDR3 DNA sequence: TGTGCCAGCAGCCAAGATCAGTTGGGACAGGGGTACTACAATGAGCAGTTCTTC. The full variable domain, completed using reference TRBV14 and TRBJ2-1, is EAGVTQFPSHSVIEKGQTVTLRCDPISGHDNLYWYRRVMGKEIKFLLHFVKESKQDESGMPNNRFLAERTGGTYSTLKVQPAELEDSGVYFCASSQDQLGQGYYNEQFFGPGTRLTVL.

The chain links TRBV14 to TRBJ2-1; 7 positions agree with TRBD2. V was pared by 3 bases and J by 4 bases, with 12 bases of the junction left unmatched. This CDR3 has 17 amino acids. The germline gives CDR1 SGHDN, CDR2 FVKESK. The CDR3 coding sequence is TGTGCCAGCAGCCACGACCCTAGACTAGCTAGGTACAATGAGCAGTTCTTC. It is translated as CASSHDPRLARYNEQFF.

This chain links TRBV12-3 or TRBV12-4 with TRBJ1-4, with D tentatively TRBD1 (5 bases). This CDR3 has 13 residues. Trimming left V 6 bases short and J 5 bases short, with 10 bases between. CDR3: CASRLGGNEKLFF. CDR3 nucleotide sequence: TGTGCCAGCAGACTCGGGGGAAATGAAAAACTGTTTTTT.

This chain links TRBV5-1 with TRBJ1-1; 7 bases line up with TRBD1. Unmatched junction bases numbered 0, after V lost 0 bases and J lost 1 base. CDR1 and CDR2 (germline): SGHRS, YFSETQ. The CDR3 is made up of 14 amino acids. CDR3 region: CASSLDRGNTEAFF. DNA for the CDR3: TGCGCCAGCAGCTTGGACAGGGGGAACACTGAAGCTTTCTTT.

This rearrangement joins TRBV28 to TRBJ2-5; D perhaps matches TRBD1 (5 bases). This CDR3 is built from 14 residues. Germline loops: CDR1 MDHEN, CDR2 SYDVKM. Trimming shortened V by 3 bases and J by 1 base, and 9 bases separated the two germline ends. The CDR3 region is CASSFGTGQETQYF. CDR3 DNA sequence: TGTGCCAGCAGTTTCGGTACAGGCCAAGAGACCCAGTACTTC.

The rearrangement links TRBV6-5 to TRBJ1-4, with 9 bases lining up with TRBD1. CDR1 is MNHEY, CDR2 SVGAGI, per germline. The CDR3 loop spans 14 amino acids. The junction had 10 bases not matched to a gene; V was cut back by 5 bases and J by 12 bases. The CDR3 DNA reads TGTGCCAGCAGTCAAAGACAGGGGGGTCGGGAACTGTTTTTT. Translating it yields CASSQRQGGRELFF.

The rearrangement joins TRBV12-3 or TRBV12-4 to TRBJ1-1, with no clear D. Trimming left V 5 bases short and J 6 bases short, with 13 bases between. The length of the CDR3 is 13 residues. CDR3 in DNA: TGTGCCAGCAGTCCTCCTCGACACCCTGAAGCTTTCTTT. Its translation is CASSPPRHPEAFF.

The genes are TRBV27 and TRBJ2-5; weak D call: TRBD1 (5 bases). The CDR3 has 14 residues. V was clipped by 5 bases and J by 4 bases, with 14 bases between them. Per germline, CDR1 MNHEY and CDR2 SMNVEV (reference sequence). Here the CDR3 DNA reads TGTGCCAGCAGTCCGAGGCAGGGTAGAGAGACCCAGTACTTC. Amino acids: CASSPRQGRETQYF.

This clone has just one count. The chain is built from TRBV9 and TRBJ2-3, with D perhaps matching TRBD2 (7 bases). CDR1 and CDR2 (germline): SGDLS, YYNGEE. This CDR3 comprises 14 residues. With 1 base removed from V and 5 bases from J, the gap between germline ends came to 11 bases. CDR3 bases: TGTGCCAGCAGCGTATCGGGGGGCGTAGATACGCAGTATTTT. This sequence encodes CASSVSGGVDTQYF.

CDR3 amino acids: CASRNGQGNYGYTF. The CDR3 DNA follows: TGTGCCAGCAGGAACGGACAGGGTAACTATGGCTACACCTTC. The chain links TRBV6-6 to TRBJ1-2, with 8 bases fitting TRBD1. Germline trimming cut 6 bases from V and 1 base from J; bases unmatched to any gene: 4. Germline V lookup: CDR1 MNHNY, CDR2 SVGAGI (reference sequence). This CDR3 spans 14 amino acids.

The chain links TRBV9 to TRBJ1-2; D is unresolved. Trimming took off 2 bases at V and 2 bases at J, with 7 bases between the two ends. Germline lookup yields CDR1 SGDLS and CDR2 YYNGEE. This CDR3 has 13 residues. CDR3 sequence (DNA): TGTGCCAGCAGCGTTGACTGGAACTATGGCTACACCTTC. This codes for CASSVDWNYGYTF.

This chain links TRBV7-3 with TRBJ2-3; possibly TRBD2 for D (6 bases). Germline V CDR1 and CDR2: SGHTA, FQGTGA. Trimming cost V 2 bases and J 6 bases, with 9 bases left between them. The CDR3 consists of 13 residues. CDR3 sequence: CASSLAGWDTQYF. The CDR3 region has the DNA TGTGCCAGCAGCTTAGCGGGGTGGGATACGCAGTATTTT.

The chain employs TRBV19 and TRBJ2-5; weak D call: TRBD2 (6 bases). Trimming removed 5 bases at V and 2 bases at J, with 15 bases between. This CDR3 comprises 15 residues. Germline assignment: CDR1 LNHDA and CDR2 SQIVND (reference sequence). The DNA for the CDR3 is TGTGCCAGTAGTGTCGGGACTGGGGGACAAGAGACCCAGTACTTC. Residues: CASSVGTGGQETQYF.

This clone was counted once. The rearrangement links TRBV9 to TRBJ1-3, with unresolved D. Between the trimmed V and J ends, which lost 0 bases and 4 bases, there was a span of 14 bases. This CDR3 comprises 16 residues. Germline V gene lookup returns CDR1 SGDLS and CDR2 YYNGEE. The CDR3 is CASSVGGSLIGNTIYF. CDR3 DNA sequence: TGTGCCAGCAGCGTAGGCGGGAGCCTTATCGGAAACACCATATATTTT.

This sequence joins TRBV2 and TRBJ1-5; D may be TRBD1 (5 bases). V lost 1 base and J 5 bases, leaving 12 bases between the germline ends. CDR1 is SNHLY and CDR2 is FYNNEI in the germline V gene. The CDR3 extends over 15 amino acids. Written as DNA, the CDR3 is TGTGCCAGCAGTGAAGGGGGAACAGGTCATCAGCCCCAGCATTTT. Residues: CASSEGGTGHQPQHF.

V and J are TRBV12-3 or TRBV12-4 and TRBJ2-4, with D perhaps TRBD2 (5 bases). This CDR3 comprises 12 residues. Trimming removed 7 bases at V and 16 bases at J, with 20 bases between. The CDR3 bases are TGTGCCAGCACCGCGAACTTACGGGGTTATTACTTC. Translation: CASTANLRGYYF.

This clone turned up a few times. This sequence joins TRBV14 and TRBJ1-2; D is perhaps TRBD1 (5 bases). V was clipped by 4 bases and J by 4 bases, with 7 bases between them. From germline, CDR1 is SGHDN and CDR2 FVKESK. This CDR3 contains 12 residues. In DNA, the CDR3 is TGTGCCAGCAGCCGACAGAGCTATGGCTACACCTTC. It is translated as CASSRQSYGYTF.

The chain recombines TRBV4-1 with TRBJ1-1; the match to TRBD1 covers 11 bases. Germline CDR1 reads MGHRA; CDR2 reads YSYEKL. V lost 3 bases and J lost 4; bases outside the gene matches: 7. CDR3 size: 16 residues. The CDR3 loop is CASSHGTGGFSTEAFF. CDR3 sequence (DNA): TGCGCCAGCAGCCACGGGACAGGGGGGTTTAGCACTGAAGCTTTCTTT.

For the CDR3, the DNA is TGTGCCAGTAGAGGGACAGCCACAGAGACTGGAAACACCATATATTTT. This translates into CASRGTATETGNTIYF. The V call is TRBV19, the J call TRBJ1-3, with 7 nucleotides matching TRBD1. This CDR3 spans 16 amino acids. Germline CDR1 LNHDA, CDR2 SQIVND (reference sequence). Trimming at V came to 6 bases and at J to 2 bases, leaving 10 bases not matched to a gene.